Listed below are T cell receptor beta chains from one sample, sequenced in a study of OX40 agonist ivuxolimab in advanced cancers. Profiled with immunoSEQ multiplex PCR; TCRdb holds only in-frame clones, not every one. The repertoire consists of tens of thousands of clones, with approximately 87% occurring once and the leading ten covering more than 0.7%. Sequences were derived from CD4+ or CD8+ T cells sorted from blood, sampled in a trial of the OX40 agonist ivuxolimab. Receptors originate from an adult with an advanced solid tumor such as melanoma, head and neck, liver or kidney cancer. CDR3s include the opening cysteine and the closing phenylalanine or tryptophan. Fields, in order: CDR3 protein, V gene, J gene.

CDR3: CASSPTDQPQHF
V: TRBV7-9
J: TRBJ1-5

CDR3: CAFYLTGGFSHGYTF
V: TRBV30
J: TRBJ1-2

CDR3: CASSQISTEAFF
V: TRBV14
J: TRBJ1-1

CDR3: CASSQRQGNQPQHF
V: TRBV4-2
J: TRBJ1-5

CDR3: CASSLGGQGVRPQHF
V: TRBV5-8
J: TRBJ1-5

CDR3: CASSFDLSSYEQYF
V: TRBV11-1
J: TRBJ2-7

CDR3: CASSLGSGLLGELFF
V: TRBV7-2
J: TRBJ2-2

CDR3: CASSLEAGGDTQYF
V: TRBV7-9
J: TRBJ2-3

CDR3: CASSQAAGETQYF
V: TRBV11-1
J: TRBJ2-5

CDR3: CASGSPSSGIYEQYF
V: TRBV12-5
J: TRBJ2-7

CDR3: CASSLEGGYSGNTIYF
V: TRBV7-8
J: TRBJ1-3

CDR3: CASSSRRSLYRGAGELFF
V: TRBV19
J: TRBJ2-2

CDR3: CSVASTRYEQYF
V: TRBV29-1
J: TRBJ2-7

CDR3: CASSFSGLAVNTDTQYF
V: TRBV7-9
J: TRBJ2-3

CDR3: CASSPGQGTYGYTF
V: TRBV19
J: TRBJ1-2

CDR3: CASSDSFGGTDTQYF
V: TRBV5-1
J: TRBJ2-3

CDR3: CASRIRASTGELFF
V: TRBV5-1
J: TRBJ2-2

CDR3: CASNDASYEQYF
V: TRBV7-2
J: TRBJ2-7

CDR3: CASSQQASSTDTQYF
V: TRBV7-2
J: TRBJ2-3

CDR3: CASSRDMLGLAGVQETQYF
V: TRBV18
J: TRBJ2-5

CDR3: CAISPSAQNTEAFF
V: TRBV10-3
J: TRBJ1-1

CDR3: CSVVSFLAGGVTDTQYF
V: TRBV29-1
J: TRBJ2-3

CDR3: CASDKGAGSVEKLFF
V: TRBV19
J: TRBJ1-4

CDR3: CASSLDMRGVLTGNTIYF
V: TRBV11-2
J: TRBJ1-3

CDR3: CAWSIGTANVETQYF
V: TRBV30
J: TRBJ2-5

CDR3: CASKGRASAAFF
V: TRBV19
J: TRBJ1-1

CDR3: CASSLTHREGGELFF
V: TRBV5-1
J: TRBJ2-2

CDR3: CASNSPGGQETQYF
V: TRBV5-6
J: TRBJ2-5

CDR3: CASSLGLAGGRETQYF
V: TRBV7-2
J: TRBJ2-5

CDR3: CASSLNQGSTDTQYF
V: TRBV7-3
J: TRBJ2-3

CDR3: CASRPDRGSTNEKLFF
V: TRBV27
J: TRBJ1-4

CDR3: CASSDQKAGAYGYTF
V: TRBV10-2
J: TRBJ1-2

CDR3: CASSLGRVNNEQFF
V: TRBV5-1
J: TRBJ2-1

CDR3: CASTRTGYTDTQYF
V: TRBV6-5
J: TRBJ2-3

CDR3: CASSREGSFHEQYF
V: TRBV19
J: TRBJ2-7

CDR3: CASSPPHKGGNEQFF
V: TRBV18
J: TRBJ2-1

CDR3: CASSAGASDTQYF
V: TRBV25-1
J: TRBJ2-3

CDR3: CASSLGQASGELFF
V: TRBV5-1
J: TRBJ2-2

CDR3: CASTTGNEKLFF
V: TRBV6-5
J: TRBJ1-4

CDR3: CASSRLGTGNQETQYF
V: TRBV11-2
J: TRBJ2-5

CDR3: CASSQDGGGPQHF
V: TRBV4-1
J: TRBJ1-5

CDR3: CASSEGQPSEQYF
V: TRBV18
J: TRBJ2-7

CDR3: CASSLGLTRAWTDTQYF
V: TRBV5-1
J: TRBJ2-3

CDR3: CASSERDRGSEAFF
V: TRBV6-1
J: TRBJ1-1

CDR3: CASTWTSGVSGELFF
V: TRBV5-4
J: TRBJ2-2

CDR3: CASSPDAATAFF
V: TRBV18
J: TRBJ1-1

CDR3: CASSLVQGGLEAFF
V: TRBV5-4
J: TRBJ1-1

CDR3: CASSLNSGELFF
V: TRBV27
J: TRBJ2-2